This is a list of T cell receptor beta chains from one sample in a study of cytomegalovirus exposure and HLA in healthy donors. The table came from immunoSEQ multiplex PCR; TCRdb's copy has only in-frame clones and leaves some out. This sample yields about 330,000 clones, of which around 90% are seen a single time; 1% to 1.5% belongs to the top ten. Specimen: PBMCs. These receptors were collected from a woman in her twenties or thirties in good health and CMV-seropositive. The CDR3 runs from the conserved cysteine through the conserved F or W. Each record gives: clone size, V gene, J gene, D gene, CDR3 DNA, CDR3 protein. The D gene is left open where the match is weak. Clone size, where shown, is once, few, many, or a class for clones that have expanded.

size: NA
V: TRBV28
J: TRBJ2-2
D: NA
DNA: TGTGCCAGCAGTTTTGACACCGGGGAGCTGTTTTTT
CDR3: CASSFDTGELFF

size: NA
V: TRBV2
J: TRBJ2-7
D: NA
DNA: TGTGCCAGCAGTCTCCCCAGAGACAGGTCTATCTACGAGCAGTACTTC
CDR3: CASSLPRDRSIYEQYF

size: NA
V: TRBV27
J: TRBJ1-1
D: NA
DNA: TGTGCCAGCAACGGGCGGGGGGACACTGAAGCTTTCTTT
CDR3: CASNGRGDTEAFF

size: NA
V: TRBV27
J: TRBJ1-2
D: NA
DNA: TGTGCCAGCAGTACAGGGACGGCTAACTATGGCTACACCTTC
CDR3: CASSTGTANYGYTF

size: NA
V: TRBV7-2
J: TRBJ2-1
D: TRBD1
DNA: TGTGCCAGCAGCCTTGGCGGACAGGGCTACAATGAGCAGTTCTTC
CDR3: CASSLGGQGYNEQFF

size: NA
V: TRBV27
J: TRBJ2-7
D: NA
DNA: TGTGCCAGCAGTTTCCGGCTACCCTACGAGCAGTACTTC
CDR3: CASSFRLPYEQYF

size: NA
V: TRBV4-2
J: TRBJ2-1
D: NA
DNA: TGTGCCAGCAGCCCCGGAGGCAGAGTTTTTAATGAGCAGTTCTTC
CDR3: CASSPGGRVFNEQFF

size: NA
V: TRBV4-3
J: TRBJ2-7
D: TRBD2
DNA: TGCGCCAGCAGCCCAGACGGATTGCGGGGGGCCGAGCAGTACTTC
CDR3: CASSPDGLRGAEQYF

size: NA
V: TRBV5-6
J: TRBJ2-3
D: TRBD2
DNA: TGTGCCAGCAGCTACGGACTAGCGGGGGCGGTAGATACGCAGTATTTT
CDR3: CASSYGLAGAVDTQYF

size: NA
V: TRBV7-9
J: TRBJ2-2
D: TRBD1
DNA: TGTGCCAGCAGCTTACGGACAGGGTATTCTGCCGGGGAGCTGTTTTTT
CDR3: CASSLRTGYSAGELFF

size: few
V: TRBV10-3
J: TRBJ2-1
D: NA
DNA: TGTGCCATCAGCCACGGGGACCCATCCTACAATGAGCAGTTCTTC
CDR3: CAISHGDPSYNEQFF